This TCR beta chain was captured by sequencing in a study of cytomegalovirus exposure and HLA in healthy donors. Amplification used 60 Vbeta primers and 13 Jbeta primers. This table comes from immunoSEQ multiplex PCR, and its TCRdb copy is limited to in-frame clones, with some not included. The sample lists approximately 81,000 clones, just over 75% seen once, with under 3% in the top ten. The CDR3 is made up of 14 amino acids. The germline gives CDR1 SEHNR, CDR2 FQNEAQ (reference sequence). Trimming removed 6 bases from V and 3 bases from J; junction bases left unmatched: 7. Comments on this clone: The antigen remains undetermined.

The study's findings and limits: TCR beta sequences numbering around 15,000 were associated with HLA alleles at 0.05 false discovery rate in a later analysis. An observed cluster of highly shared sequence variants was recorded as a likely sequencing artifact.

The V gene is TRBV7-9, the J gene TRBJ1-2; TRBD1 matches at 7 bases. The sample was PBMCs. The TCR originated in a man aged 50 to 59 in good health and CMV-seropositive. CDR3 in amino acids: CASRPTGVHYGYTF. In nucleotides, the CDR3 is TGTGCCAGCAGACCCACAGGGGTTCACTATGGCTACACCTTC.